The 21 T cell receptor beta chains listed next were all sequenced from one sample in a study of monozygotic twins with inflammatory bowel disease. Each CDR3 protein gets one entry in TCRdb, which reprocessed the 5' RACE reads and gives no DNA. Its listing shows more than 100,000 distinct CDR3 sequences. Sequenced material: blood. The receptors stem from a human donor with ulcerative colitis or Crohn's disease, or a healthy co-twin of an affected twin (not recorded which).

This sequence joins TRBV2 and TRBJ2-2; TCRdb's D call, TRBD2, is unchecked because there is no DNA. The CDR3 consists of 15 residues. The germline gives CDR1 SNHLY, CDR2 FYNNEI. CDR3: CAKARSGSITGVLFF.

The CDR3: CASKKGEGYTDTQYF. This chain links TRBV19 with TRBJ2-3; lacking DNA, the TRBD2 call made by TCRdb goes unchecked. Germline V gene sequence: CDR1 LNHDA, CDR2 SQIVND (reference sequence). CDR3 length: 15 residues.

This chain joins TRBV7-2 and TRBJ2-1; TCRdb calls TRBD2, which cannot be checked without DNA. The CDR3 has 15 residues. The germline V gene encodes CDR1 SGHTA and CDR2 FQGNSA. The CDR3: CASRPGLADYNEQFF.

V is TRBV27 and J is TRBJ2-7. The CDR3 loop spans 15 amino acids. Germline CDR1 and CDR2: MNHEY and SMNVEV (reference sequence). The CDR3 here is CASSLSVIGSYEQYF.

The chain couples TRBV6-5 to TRBJ1-4. Germline CDR1 reads MNHEY; CDR2 reads SVGAGI. This CDR3 has 14 residues. CDR3 loop: CASSYSRNNEKLFF.

The chain couples TRBV5-1 to TRBJ1-2; as DNA is missing, the TRBD1 call by TCRdb cannot be tested. Looked up from germline, CDR1 is SGHRS and CDR2 is YFSETQ. The CDR3 loop spans 14 amino acids. The CDR3 is CASSLVSGRDGYTF.

CDR3 residues: CSAREQGVANEQFF. The J gene is TRBJ2-1, the V gene TRBV20-1; absent DNA, TCRdb's TRBD1 call cannot be checked. Germline CDR1 and CDR2: DFQATT and SNEGSKA (reference sequence). The CDR3 spans 14 residues.

The chain carries TRBV13 and TRBJ2-7; TCRdb's D call of TRBD2 is untestable without DNA. This CDR3 has 15 amino acids. Germline lookup yields CDR1 PRHDT and CDR2 FYEKMQ (reference sequence). The CDR3 is CASSPLRAGSYEQYF.

This chain uses TRBV28 with TRBJ2-7; TCRdb gives TRBD1 as the D gene, but with no DNA this cannot be confirmed. Germline V gene lookup returns CDR1 MDHEN and CDR2 SYDVKM. This CDR3 is 14 amino acids long. This chain's CDR3 is CASSSSGIGSEQYF. Using reference TRBV28 and TRBJ2-7 for the parts outside the CDR3, the full variable domain is DVKVTQSSRYLVKRTGEKVFLECVQDMDHENMFWYRQDPGLGLRLIYFSYDVKMKEKGDIPEGYSVSREKKERFSLILESASTNQTSMYLCASSSSGIGSEQYFGPGTRLTVT.

The chain recombines TRBV3-1 with TRBJ2-7; without DNA, the TCRdb call of TRBD2 cannot be checked. The length of the CDR3 is 16 residues. The germline gives CDR1 LGHDT, CDR2 YNNKEL (reference sequence). The CDR3 spells CASSQDSAGRFYEQYF.

The rearrangement uses TRBV14 and TRBJ2-1; TCRdb returns TRBD2, unconfirmable since there is no DNA. The CDR3 spans 14 residues. Germline V gives CDR1 SGHDN, CDR2 FVKESK. The CDR3 protein is CASSQLGGRGEQFF.

This chain connects TRBV4-3 to TRBJ2-1; without DNA, the TCRdb call of TRBD1 cannot be checked. From germline, CDR1 is LGHNA and CDR2 YSLEER. This CDR3 spans 16 amino acids. The CDR3 sequence: CASSQARDREYNEQFF.

The chain combines TRBV27 with TRBJ2-2; TCRdb reports TRBD1, a call that lacks DNA to check it against. CDR3 length: 16 residues. Germline CDR1 reads MNHEY; CDR2 reads SMNVEV (reference sequence). CDR3 residues: CASQKVRDRNTGELFF.

CDR3 sequence reads: CASNWRQGGEKLFF. The rearrangement links TRBV28 to TRBJ1-4; lacking DNA, the TRBD1 call made by TCRdb goes unchecked. The CDR3 covers 14 residues. The germline V gene encodes CDR1 MDHEN and CDR2 SYDVKM.

The rearrangement joins TRBV18 to TRBJ1-1; TCRdb calls TRBD1, which cannot be checked without DNA. CDR3 length: 13 residues. CDR1 is KGHSH and CDR2 is LQKENI in the germline V gene. CDR3 amino acids: CASSSGQNTEAFF.

The V and J genes are TRBV4-3 and TRBJ1-3. The CDR3 extends over 15 amino acids. Germline CDR1 LGHNA, CDR2 YSLEER. CDR3 sequence: CASSQDLKGGNTIYF.

The chain links TRBV7-2 to TRBJ1-4; TCRdb proposes TRBD1, but this gene call is untestable without DNA. The CDR3 runs 16 residues. The germline gives CDR1 SGHTA, CDR2 FQGNSA. The CDR3 loop is CASSSAARDRARKLFF.

This sequence joins TRBV7-9 and TRBJ2-1. The CDR3 is 17 residues long. The germline CDR1 and CDR2 sequences are SEHNR and FQNEAQ (reference sequence). The CDR3 is CASSFYRRSSSYNEQFF.

This rearrangement joins TRBV5-1 to TRBJ2-3; the TCRdb call, TRBD1, lacks DNA for checking. The CDR3 runs to 18 residues. Germline CDR1 and CDR2: SGHRS and YFSETQ. The CDR3 protein is CASSLEFRGGTSTDTQYF.

The chain uses TRBV7-8 and TRBJ2-5; TCRdb reports TRBD1, a call that lacks DNA to check it against. The CDR3 loop spans 16 amino acids. The germline CDR1 and CDR2 sequences are SGHVS and FQNEAQ. CDR3 in amino acids: CASSSDRVRGQETQYF.

V usage is TRBV20-1 and J usage is TRBJ1-6; the TCRdb call, TRBD1, lacks DNA for checking. Germline lookup yields CDR1 DFQATT and CDR2 SNEGSKA (reference sequence). The CDR3 length is 16 residues. CDR3 loop: CSARERGRPVGSPLHF.